Each of the 8 T cell receptor beta chains below was sequenced from the same sample in a study of cytomegalovirus exposure and HLA in healthy donors. PCR was performed using 60 Vbeta and 13 Jbeta primers. The protocol was immunoSEQ multiplex PCR, while the TCRdb copy is restricted to in-frame clones and leaves out a portion. Of 95,000 to 150,000 clones in the sample, approximately 78% were seen once. Sequencing used PBMCs. These receptors were obtained from a middle-aged man in good health and CMV-seronegative.

V gene TRBV4-3 combines with J gene TRBJ2-5; TRBD2 matches at 9 bases. The J call may be wrong; the DNA end is better matched by TRBJ2-7. Germline CDR1 LGHNA, CDR2 YSLEER. This CDR3 is built from 16 residues. In DNA, the CDR3 is TGCGCCAGCAGCCAAGATTGGCTAGCGGGGTCCTACGAGCAGTACTTC. Protein: CASSQDWLAGSYEQYF.

The rearrangement uses TRBV7-6 and TRBJ2-5; D is ambiguous. Trimming cost V 2 bases and J 5 bases, with 12 bases left between them. The CDR3 loop spans 14 amino acids. Germline V CDR1 and CDR2: SGHVS, FNYEAQ. In DNA form, the CDR3 reads TGTGCCAGCAGCTTATTCCCGGGTCAGGAGACCCAGTACTTC. Its protein product is CASSLFPGQETQYF.

Only a few counts were recorded for this clone. The chain uses TRBV6-1 and TRBJ1-3, with 7 positions matching TRBD1. Unmatched junction bases numbered 7, after V lost 0 bases and J lost 5 bases. Germline V CDR1 and CDR2: MNHNS, SASEGT. The CDR3 is 16 residues long. The CDR3 nucleotides read TGTGCCAGCAGTGAAGCCGGGACAGCCGGACGAAACACCATATATTTT. Its translation: CASSEAGTAGRNTIYF.

This clone was observed a single time. The genes are TRBV4-3 and TRBJ1-5, with 9 positions matching TRBD1. This CDR3 contains 14 residues. Germline V gene lookup returns CDR1 LGHNA and CDR2 YSLEER. The ends lost 5 bases at V and 4 bases at J; junction bases unmatched: 3. This CDR3 reads CASSYGTGNQPQHF. The CDR3 DNA follows: TGCGCCAGCAGCTACGGGACAGGGAATCAGCCCCAGCATTTT.

This rearrangement joins TRBV27 to TRBJ2-1, with TRBD2 matching 7 bases. The CDR3 length is 16 residues. After removal of 2 bases from V and 4 bases from J, the junction contained 8 bases not matched to a gene. In germline, CDR1 is MNHEY, CDR2 SMNVEV (reference sequence). The CDR3 sequence is CASSLAPSGGYNEQFF. CDR3 sequence (DNA): TGTGCCAGCAGTTTAGCCCCTAGCGGAGGGTACAATGAGCAGTTCTTC.

The chain links TRBV5-4 to TRBJ2-3; TRBD2 is a possible D gene (6 bases). Germline values: CDR1 SGHNT, CDR2 YYREEE (reference sequence). V was pared by 4 bases and J by 4 bases, with 16 bases between. This CDR3 has 15 residues. CDR3 sequence: CASSPNPAGADTQYF. In DNA, the CDR3 is TGTGCCAGCAGCCCCAACCCAGCGGGTGCAGATACGCAGTATTTT.

This clone was observed a few times. The chain employs TRBV4-3 and TRBJ1-3; possibly TRBD1 for D (5 bases). The CDR3 is 14 amino acids. The germline V gene has CDR1 LGHNA and CDR2 YSLEER. V was shortened by 6 bases and J by 4 bases, with 13 bases between the two germline ends. The chain's CDR3 is CASRPGREGNTIYF. CDR3 DNA sequence: TGCGCCAGCAGACCGGGCAGGGAAGGAAACACCATATATTTT.

Written as DNA, the CDR3 is TGTGCCAGTAGTATGTCCTGGACAGGCACAGATACGCAGTATTTT. Its protein is CASSMSWTGTDTQYF. The chain recombines TRBV19 with TRBJ2-3, with D possibly matching TRBD1 (6 bases). Trimming took 3 bases from V and 1 from J, leaving 11 bases between them. The length of the CDR3 is 15 residues. CDR1 and CDR2 (germline): LNHDA, SQIVND (reference sequence).